A selection of T cell receptor beta chains follows, all from one sample in a study of T cell changes during pregnancy in multiple sclerosis. Produced via immunoSEQ multiplex PCR; TCRdb's table is partial and in-frame only. Of tens of thousands of clones listed, about 88% are singletons. The sequences come from CD8+ T cells from peripheral blood mononuclear cells, collected in the third trimester of pregnancy. The receptors come from a female donor with multiple sclerosis, enrolled in a pregnancy study. Each CDR3 is given with its conserved first and last residue.

cdr3_length j_call v_call cdr3_aa
14 TRBJ1-5 TRBV27 CASSPGQGRQPQHF
14 TRBJ2-7 TRBV6-5 CASSPGQGIYEQYF
18 TRBJ1-3 TRBV5-3 CARSRGTGGSDSGNTIYF
15 TRBJ2-1 TRBV7-2 CASSSGGGAYNEQFF
12 TRBJ2-2 TRBV11-2 CASTGDAGELFF
12 TRBJ1-1 TRBV5-8 CASSFPRQGTFF
16 TRBJ2-6 TRBV4-1 CARAGGLPPGANVLTF
13 TRBJ1-1 TRBV5-6 CASSGTENTEAFF
14 TRBJ2-1 TRBV6-5 CASSYGGSSNEQFF
14 TRBJ2-7 TRBV5-1 CASSQGGGAEEQYF
14 TRBJ2-3 TRBV7-2 CASSSTSEGRTQYF
14 TRBJ2-3 TRBV4-3 CASSQDTGADTQYF
14 TRBJ1-4 TRBV7-9 CASSPRAYNEKLFF
15 TRBJ2-2 TRBV19 CASTEDRGSVGELFF
15 TRBJ2-5 TRBV4-2 CASSQERGGQETQYF
16 TRBJ1-4 TRBV4-3 CASSQDRGTGNEKLFF
12 TRBJ2-4 TRBV29-1 CSVHNLAGLQYF
15 TRBJ2-7 TRBV6-1 CASSDAGTGYYEQYF
16 TRBJ1-4 TRBV4-1 CASSRGDSSTNEKLFF
11 TRBJ1-1 TRBV30 CARGENTEAFF